This TCR beta chain was identified in a study of cytomegalovirus exposure and HLA in healthy donors. Across the study: An early data release held tens of millions of unique TCRs from HLA-typed donors.

PCR used 60 Vbeta primers and 13 Jbeta primers. Measured with immunoSEQ multiplex PCR; TCRdb has only the in-frame clones, and not every one. The top ten hold 9% to 13% of the sample, which has about 76,000 clones, more than 75% seen once. With respect to this clone: No antigen is known for it.

Overall study results and limits: Earlier findings revealed that most TCR beta V segments proved productive either about 87% or about 30% of the time.

Germline V gives CDR1 SGHRS, CDR2 YFSETQ. V trimming: 4 bases; J trimming: 1 base; junction bases outside the gene matches: 11. The CDR3 runs 16 residues. The chain joins TRBV5-1 to TRBJ2-7, with 7 bases that match TRBD1. Sequenced: PBMCs. This receptor was identified in a male donor in good health and CMV-seropositive. The chain's CDR3 is CASSRLETGISYEQYF. The CDR3 DNA is TGCGCCAGCAGCCGGCTTGAGACAGGGATATCCTACGAGCAGTACTTC.